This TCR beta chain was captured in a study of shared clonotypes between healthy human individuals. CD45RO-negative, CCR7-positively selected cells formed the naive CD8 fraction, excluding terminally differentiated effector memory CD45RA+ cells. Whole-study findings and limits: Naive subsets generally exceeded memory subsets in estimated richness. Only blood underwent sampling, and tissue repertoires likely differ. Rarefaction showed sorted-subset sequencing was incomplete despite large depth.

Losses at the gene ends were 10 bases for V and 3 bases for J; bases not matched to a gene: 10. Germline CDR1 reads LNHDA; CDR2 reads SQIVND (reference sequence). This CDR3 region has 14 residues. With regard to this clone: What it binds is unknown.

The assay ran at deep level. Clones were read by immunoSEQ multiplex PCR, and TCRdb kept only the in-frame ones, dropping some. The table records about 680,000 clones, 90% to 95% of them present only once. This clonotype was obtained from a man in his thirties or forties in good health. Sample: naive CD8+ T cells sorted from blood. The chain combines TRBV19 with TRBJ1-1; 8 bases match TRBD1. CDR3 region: CATKNGQGDTEAFF. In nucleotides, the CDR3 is TGTGCCACTAAAAATGGACAGGGAGACACTGAAGCTTTCTTT. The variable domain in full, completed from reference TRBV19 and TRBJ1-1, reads DGGITQSPKYLFRKEGQNVTLSCEQNLNHDAMYWYRQDPGQGLRLIYYSQIVNDFQKGDIAEGYSVSREKKESFPLTVTSAQKNPTAFYLCATKNGQGDTEAFFGQGTRLTVV.